This T cell receptor (beta chain) came from a study of Ad26.COV2.S vaccination and SARS-CoV-2 variants. The CDR3 consists of 14 residues. The V gene's germline CDR1 is MDHEN and CDR2 SYDVKM. V gave up 5 bases and J gave up 6 bases, with 17 bases separating them. The treatment denotes: 15 to 20 received Ad26.COV2.S at low or high dose, single or two shots; roughly five received placebo; per-sample allocation not given. Specimen acquisition occurred on day 63 following the initial vaccine or placebo injection. This clone occurred once. The data were produced by immunoSEQ multiplex PCR, yet TCRdb's version contains in-frame clones alone and is incomplete. The table includes 380,000 or so clones, approximately 90% detected once.

The TCR comes from a person between 18 and 65 years old who received the Ad26.COV2.S COVID-19 vaccine or a placebo. The rearrangement joins TRBV28 to TRBJ2-7, with D possibly TRBD2 on 5 matching bases. The specimen was peripheral blood, collected in a trial of Ad26.COV2.S vaccine versus placebo. This CDR3 is CASSHGLAGGEQYF. The CDR3 DNA is TGTGCCAGCAGTCATGGGCTGGCGGGCGGCGAGCAGTACTTC.